The 30 T cell receptor beta chains listed next were all sequenced from one sample in a study of a mutant IDH1 vaccine in newly diagnosed glioma. Their antigens are not known. Time point of the sample: week 5, during vaccination. Every single dose of the vaccine, 300 ug of mutant IDH1 20-mer peptide, came with topical imiquimod. This table comes from immunoSEQ multiplex PCR, and its TCRdb copy is limited to in-frame clones, with some not included. Seen here are 45,000 to 70,000 clones, 80% to 85% observed once, and the top ten hold approximately 3.1%. Here the sequenced sample was PBMCs, taken from a glioma patient whose treatment included an IDH1 peptide vaccine. The receptor source for this set is a man aged 25 to 40 with glioma.

This clone was counted a few times. V is TRBV19 and J is TRBJ1-5; 10 bases map to TRBD1. Germline V gene lookup returns CDR1 LNHDA and CDR2 SQIVND (reference sequence). This CDR3 comprises 18 residues. V was clipped by 4 bases and J by 0 bases; unmatched bases: 9. The CDR3 bases are TGTGCCAGTAGTAGAAACCCGGGACAGGGGATTAGCAATCAGCCCCAGCATTTT. This encodes CASSRNPGQGISNQPQHF. Looking up the rest from reference TRBV19 and TRBJ1-5 gives the full variable domain: DGGITQSPKYLFRKEGQNVTLSCEQNLNHDAMYWYRQDPGQGLRLIYYSQIVNDFQKGDIAEGYSVSREKKESFPLTVTSAQKNPTAFYLCASSRNPGQGISNQPQHFGDGTRLSIL.

The chain is built from TRBV18 and TRBJ1-2, with a possible D match to TRBD1 (5 bases). V was pared by 0 bases and J by 2 bases, with 10 bases between. Germline V CDR1 and CDR2: KGHSH, LQKENI. CDR3 size: 15 residues. CDR3 amino acids: CASSPPGQRNYGYTF. CDR3 in DNA: TGTGCCAGCTCACCACCCGGACAACGGAACTATGGCTACACCTTC.

The chain carries TRBV7-9 and TRBJ1-1; D is possibly TRBD1 (5 bases). The CDR3 loop spans 13 amino acids. V lost 4 bases to trimming and J lost 7 bases, with 13 bases between them. CDR1 and CDR2 from the germline V gene are SEHNR and FQNEAQ (reference sequence). The CDR3 protein is CASSSSGAVEAFF. The CDR3 DNA sequence: TGTGCCAGCAGCTCCTCCGGGGCAGTTGAAGCTTTCTTT.

The chain uses TRBV10-2 and TRBJ2-7; D is uncertain. Germline CDR1 WSHSY, CDR2 SAAADI. This CDR3 spans 10 amino acids. V lost 7 bases and J 3 bases, leaving 4 bases between the germline ends. The CDR3 DNA reads TGCGCCAGCATGGGCTACGAGCAGTACTTC. The encoded protein is CASMGYEQYF.

The chain links TRBV4-1 to TRBJ1-1, with 8 bases matching TRBD1. Germline loops: CDR1 MGHRA, CDR2 YSYEKL. V was pared by 5 bases and J by 1 base, with 3 bases of the junction left unmatched. The CDR3 runs 14 residues. The CDR3 sequence: CASSKGQGNTEAFF. The CDR3 region has the DNA TGCGCCAGCAGCAAAGGACAGGGGAACACTGAAGCTTTCTTT.

The chain links TRBV19 to TRBJ2-7; tentatively, D is TRBD1 (5 bases). Germline-derived CDR1 and CDR2 are LNHDA and SQIVND (reference sequence). This CDR3 contains 16 residues. V gave up 2 bases and J gave up 0 bases, with 14 bases separating them. This chain's CDR3 is CASSISGTGSSYEQYF. CDR3 nucleotide sequence: TGTGCCAGTAGTATATCTGGCACAGGTAGCTCCTACGAGCAGTACTTC.

V is TRBV4-1 and J is TRBJ2-3, with 7 bases matching TRBD2. J was trimmed by 6 bases and V by 4 bases; bases with no gene match: 10. The CDR3 runs to 15 residues. The germline V gene encodes CDR1 MGHRA and CDR2 YSYEKL. The CDR3 here is CASSPWGDGGDTQYF. The CDR3 DNA follows: TGCGCCAGCAGCCCCTGGGGGGACGGGGGGGATACGCAGTATTTT.

The chain joins TRBV27 to TRBJ1-6, with a tentative D call TRBD1 (6 bases). With 6 bases removed from V and 3 bases from J, the gap between germline ends came to 15 bases. Germline V gene sequence: CDR1 MNHEY, CDR2 SMNVEV (reference sequence). The CDR3 extends over 16 amino acids. The CDR3 region has the DNA TGTGCCAGCAGCCTACAGGGTTCGAGCTATAATTCACCCCTCCACTTT. This encodes CASSLQGSSYNSPLHF.

The J gene is TRBJ2-7, the V gene TRBV5-1; D is possibly TRBD1 or TRBD2 (5 bases each). The V gene lost 4 bases and the J gene lost 7 bases, with 18 bases spanning the gap. The CDR3 totals 14 residues. The germline V gene has CDR1 SGHRS and CDR2 YFSETQ. The CDR3 loop reads CASSGAAGMVEQYF. For the CDR3, the DNA is TGCGCCAGCAGCGGGGCCGCCGGGATGGTAGAGCAGTACTTC.

The V gene is TRBV11-2, the J gene TRBJ2-1, with 12 bases fitting TRBD2. The CDR3 is 16 amino acids. Germline CDR1 reads SGHAT; CDR2 reads FQNNGV. Losses at the gene ends were 5 bases for V and 11 bases for J; bases not matched to a gene: 13. The CDR3 nucleotides are TGTGCCAGCAGCGCCTCACTAGCGGGGGGATCCCTCCAGCAGTTCTTC. Translating gives CASSASLAGGSLQQFF.

The chain employs TRBV25-1 and TRBJ1-6; D may be TRBD1 (6 bases). Trimming took off 4 bases at V and 7 bases at J, with 17 bases between the two ends. The germline V gene encodes CDR1 MGHDK and CDR2 SYGVNS. The CDR3 sequence is 16 residues long. The CDR3 reads CASSVQGFGVNSPLHF. The CDR3 DNA reads as TGTGCCAGCAGTGTCCAGGGGTTTGGTGTGAATTCACCCCTCCACTTT.

The chain uses TRBV29-1 and TRBJ2-7, with 9 positions matching TRBD1. V was pared by 7 bases and J by 1 base, with 5 bases of the junction left unmatched. CDR3 length: 13 residues. CDR1 SQVTM and CDR2 ANQGSEA come from the germline V gene. CDR3 DNA: TGCAGCGCCGGACAGGGGCCTTCCTACGAGCAGTACTTC. It codes for CSAGQGPSYEQYF.

Only a few counts were recorded for this clone. The CDR3 reads CASSQEGNYGYTF. The CDR3 region has the DNA TGTGCCAGCAGCCAAGAGGGGAACTATGGCTACACCTTC. The chain has TRBV4-2 and TRBJ1-2; no definite D call. Trimming cost V 0 bases and J 2 bases, with 4 bases left between them. The CDR3 covers 13 residues. Germline assignment: CDR1 LGHNA and CDR2 YNFKEQ.

The chain recombines TRBV30 with TRBJ2-4; TRBD2 aligns across 7 bases. The CDR3 totals 12 residues. From germline, CDR1 is GTSNPN and CDR2 SVGIG (reference sequence). CDR3 residues: CVGGRRESIQYF. The CDR3 nucleotides are TGTGTCGGGGGGAGGAGGGAAAGCATTCAGTACTTC.

The chain couples TRBV5-6 to TRBJ2-3; D call uncertain. This CDR3 is 15 amino acids long. V was trimmed by 0 bases and J by 2 bases, leaving 10 bases between them. Germline CDR1 and CDR2: SGHDT and YYEEEE. The chain's CDR3 is CASSLVTENTDTQYF. The DNA for the CDR3 is TGTGCCAGCAGCTTGGTAACAGAGAACACAGATACGCAGTATTTT.

The chain recombines TRBV2 with TRBJ1-6; D is unresolved. The germline V gene has CDR1 SNHLY and CDR2 FYNNEI. V shed 8 bases and J shed 10 bases, with 15 bases lying between them. The CDR3 is 13 residues long. The CDR3: CASRILDNSPLHF. In nucleotides, the CDR3 is TGTGCCAGCCGAATTTTAGACAACTCACCCCTCCACTTT.

This rearrangement joins TRBV30 to TRBJ2-2, with a weak D call TRBD1 (6 bases). V gave up 1 base and J gave up 6 bases, with 9 bases separating them. CDR1 and CDR2 from the germline V gene are GTSNPN and SVGIG (reference sequence). This CDR3 comprises 13 residues. The CDR3 region has the DNA TGTGCCTGGAGTGATTACAGGGCCGGGGAGCTGTTTTTT. Translation: CAWSDYRAGELFF. Using reference TRBV30 and TRBJ2-2 for the parts outside the CDR3, the full variable domain is SQTIHQWPATLVQPVGSPLSLECTVEGTSNPNLYWYRQAAGRGLQLLFYSVGIGQISSEVPQNLSASRPQDRQFILSSKKLLLSDSGFYLCAWSDYRAGELFFGEGSRLTVL.

The rearrangement uses TRBV18 and TRBJ1-1; perhaps TRBD1 as D (6 bases). Germline assignment: CDR1 KGHSH and CDR2 LQKENI. The CDR3 spans 17 residues. The V gene lost 4 bases and the J gene lost 0 bases, with 18 bases spanning the gap. This CDR3 is CASSLNRGTGMNTEAFF. As DNA, the CDR3 is TGTGCCAGCTCACTCAATCGTGGTACAGGGATGAACACTGAAGCTTTCTTT.

The chain couples TRBV9 to TRBJ2-1, with D perhaps matching TRBD2 (5 bases). The V end was cut by 3 bases, the J end by 7 bases, with 11 bases between. CDR3 length: 13 residues. The V gene's germline CDR1 is SGDLS and CDR2 YYNGEE. DNA for the CDR3: TGTGCCAGCAGCGAGGGTACGGGGAATGAGCAGTTCTTC. Residues: CASSEGTGNEQFF.

The J gene is TRBJ1-2, the V gene TRBV7-9; tentatively, D is TRBD1 (6 bases). The CDR3 runs to 14 residues. Germline V CDR1 and CDR2: SEHNR, FQNEAQ (reference sequence). V lost 5 bases and J lost 1, with 11 bases in between. DNA of the CDR3: TGTGCCAGCAGCCTACAGGGAGATAACTATGGCTACACCTTC. Translating gives CASSLQGDNYGYTF.

V is TRBV5-5 and J is TRBJ1-4; D gene unclear. Trimming pared 7 bases from V and 3 bases from J, leaving 7 bases between. CDR1 is SGHKS, CDR2 YYEKEE, per germline (reference sequence). The CDR3 runs 12 residues. The CDR3 region has the DNA TGTGCCAGCTTCCGGGCTAATGAAAAACTGTTTTTT. Protein product: CASFRANEKLFF. Variable domain in full (rest from reference TRBV5-5 and TRBJ1-4): DAGVTQSPTHLIKTRGQQVTLRCSPISGHKSVSWYQQVLGQGPQFIFQYYEKEERGRGNFPDRFSARQFPNYSSELNVNALLLGDSALYLCASFRANEKLFFGSGTQLSVL.

The rearrangement links TRBV5-5 to TRBJ1-2; possibly TRBD1 for D (5 bases). The CDR3 consists of 14 residues. V gave up 0 bases and J gave up 4 bases, with 10 bases separating them. The V gene's germline CDR1 is SGHKS and CDR2 YYEKEE (reference sequence). As DNA, the CDR3 is TGTGCCAGCAGCTTGGCGACAGTATCCTATGGCTACACCTTC. Its translation: CASSLATVSYGYTF.

This clone was detected once. The chain links TRBV4-1 to TRBJ2-2; the D gene could be TRBD1 or TRBD2 (6 bases each). The CDR3 has 16 amino acids. Trimming removed 8 bases at V and 2 bases at J, with 18 bases between. The V gene's germline CDR1 is MGHRA and CDR2 YSYEKL. This CDR3 reads CASFNIGGTNTGELFF. The CDR3 nucleotides read TGCGCCAGCTTCAATATAGGCGGGACAAACACCGGGGAGCTGTTTTTT.

The chain is built from TRBV14 and TRBJ2-5, with D possibly matching TRBD1 (5 bases). The CDR3 has 17 amino acids. Germline V gives CDR1 SGHDN, CDR2 FVKESK. Trimming left V 0 bases short and J 4 bases short, with 18 bases between. CDR3 protein: CASSQDTPKTARETQYF. The CDR3 coding sequence is TGTGCCAGCAGCCAAGATACTCCAAAGACAGCCCGAGAGACCCAGTACTTC. Supplemented by reference TRBV14 and TRBJ2-5, the full variable domain reads EAGVTQFPSHSVIEKGQTVTLRCDPISGHDNLYWYRRVMGKEIKFLLHFVKESKQDESGMPNNRFLAERTGGTYSTLKVQPAELEDSGVYFCASSQDTPKTARETQYFGPGTRLLVL.

The chain uses TRBV19 and TRBJ1-2; no clear D gene. V lost 6 bases and J lost 3, with 26 bases in between. The CDR3 consists of 18 residues. Germline CDR1 and CDR2: LNHDA and SQIVND (reference sequence). The DNA of the CDR3 is TGTGCCAGTAGCGATTCCTTACGGTGGGGAGCAGCGGACTATGGCTACACCTTC. Its protein is CASSDSLRWGAADYGYTF.

Only a few counts were recorded for this clone. The chain carries TRBV7-9 and TRBJ1-5; D is perhaps TRBD1 (5 bases). The CDR3 spans 16 residues. Germline loops: CDR1 SEHNR, CDR2 FQNEAQ (reference sequence). The V gene lost 1 base and the J gene lost 0 bases, with 10 bases spanning the gap. CDR3 in DNA: TGTGCCAGCAGCTTAGGCGGGGGGAATAGCAATCAGCCCCAGCATTTT. This codes for CASSLGGGNSNQPQHF.

In its sample, this clone was seen a few times. The V call is TRBV7-9, the J call TRBJ1-4, with D maybe TRBD1 (5 bases). CDR1 SEHNR and CDR2 FQNEAQ come from the germline V gene (reference sequence). This CDR3 has 13 residues. With 5 bases removed from V and 7 bases from J, the gap between germline ends came to 11 bases. Here the CDR3 reads CASSGWDSEKLFF. The CDR3 bases are TGTGCCAGCAGCGGGTGGGACTCTGAAAAACTGTTTTTT.

This clone was recorded once. The chain uses TRBV19 and TRBJ2-5; D unclear. Trimming removed 1 base from V and 1 base from J, with 13 bases in between. Germline V gene data show CDR1 as LNHDA and CDR2 as SQIVND (reference sequence). The CDR3 is made up of 16 amino acids. The CDR3 loop is CASSIVQSRIQETQYF. The CDR3 region has the DNA TGTGCCAGTAGTATAGTTCAAAGCCGGATCCAAGAGACCCAGTACTTC.

The CDR3 region is CATSRDLFTGSYEQYF. The DNA of the CDR3 is TGTGCCACCAGCAGAGATCTGTTCACCGGTTCCTACGAGCAGTACTTC. V is TRBV15 and J is TRBJ2-5; D remains ambiguous. The DNA end is a closer match to TRBJ2-7, so the J assignment may be wrong. The CDR3 consists of 16 residues. CDR1 is LNHNV and CDR2 is YYDKDF in the germline V gene (reference sequence).

The rearrangement joins TRBV7-2 to TRBJ2-1; 13 bases align to TRBD2. This CDR3 has 17 amino acids. J was trimmed by 1 base and V by 2 bases; bases with no gene match: 2. Germline V lookup: CDR1 SGHTA, CDR2 FQGNSA. The CDR3 is CASSLQGLAGSYNEQFF. Here the CDR3 DNA reads TGTGCCAGCAGCTTACAGGGACTAGCGGGGTCCTACAATGAGCAGTTCTTC.